This TCR beta chain is from a study of blood T cell repertoires in COVID-19. Overall study context: Samples representing acute and convalescent COVID-19 were sourced from the United States, Italy and Spain. PBMCs, B-cell-depleted T cells, or T cells were the source of the cDNA or gDNA that made up the material.

The authors' processing: Quantification of nucleated cells was approximated via reference gene primer amplification. The protocol was immunoSEQ multiplex PCR, while the TCRdb copy is restricted to in-frame clones and leaves out a portion. V and J calls and clone size are those listed in that table; D and trimming were worked out from the DNA. This sample has about 160,000 clones; approximately 85% occur once, and the top ten carry roughly 9.6%. The CDR3 length is 14 residues. Germline V gene data show CDR1 as SGHRS and CDR2 as YFSETQ. V shed 3 bases, J shed 8 bases, and the junction held 8 bases outside the gene matches.

Input material: peripheral blood. The TCR sequence derives from a man aged 55 to 70 with active or convalescent COVID-19. The V and J genes are TRBV5-1 and TRBJ1-1, with 9 bases aligning to TRBD1. DNA of the CDR3: TGCGCCAGCAGCTCCCTACAGGGGGCGGAGGAAGCTTTCTTT. It translates to CASSSLQGAEEAFF.